This T cell receptor (beta chain) was sequenced during a study of cytomegalovirus exposure and HLA in healthy donors. Study observations and caveats: Listed as cytomegalovirus-associated were around 160 TCR beta chains.

This clone was counted between two and nine times. Its antigen is unknown. Germline CDR1 SGHRS, CDR2 YFSETQ. The CDR3 has 14 amino acids. V was pared by 4 bases and J by 5 bases, with 8 bases of the junction left unmatched. Researchers ran the PCR with 60 Vbeta and 13 Jbeta primers. TCRdb's table, derived via immunoSEQ multiplex PCR, lists solely in-frame clones and lacks some. The sample lists under 200,000 clones; around 72% were seen once. At sampling all donors were nominally healthy, likely with unrecorded immune exposures. Sequences were obtained from PBMCs. The clonotype was recovered from a female donor in good health and CMV-seronegative. The rearrangement uses TRBV5-1 and TRBJ1-1, with 7 bases lining up with TRBD1. CDR3 nucleotide sequence: TGCGCCAGCAGCCCAGGACAGGTTACGACTGAAGCTTTCTTT. It yields the protein CASSPGQVTTEAFF.